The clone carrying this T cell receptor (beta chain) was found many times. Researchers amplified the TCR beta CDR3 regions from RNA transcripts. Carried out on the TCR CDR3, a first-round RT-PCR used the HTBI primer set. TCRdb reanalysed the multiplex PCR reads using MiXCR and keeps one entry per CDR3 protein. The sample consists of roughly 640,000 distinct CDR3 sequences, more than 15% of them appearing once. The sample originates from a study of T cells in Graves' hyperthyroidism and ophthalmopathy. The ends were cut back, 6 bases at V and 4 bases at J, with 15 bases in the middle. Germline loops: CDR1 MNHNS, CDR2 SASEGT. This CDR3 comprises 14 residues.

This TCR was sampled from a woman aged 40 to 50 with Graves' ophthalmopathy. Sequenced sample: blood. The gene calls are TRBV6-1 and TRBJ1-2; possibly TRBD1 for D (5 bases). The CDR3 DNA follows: TGTGCCAGCAGGAGGGGCCGGGGCAGCTATGGCTACACCTTC. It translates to CASRRGRGSYGYTF.